This T cell receptor (beta chain) was retrieved from a study of T cell changes during pregnancy in multiple sclerosis. Data came from immunoSEQ multiplex PCR; TCRdb stores just in-frame clones and leaves some out. The sample includes just under 80,000 clones, around 95% seen only once; the top ten take 0.65% to 0.75%. Looked up from germline, CDR1 is SGHRS and CDR2 is YFSETQ. Trimming removed 0 bases from V and 4 bases from J, with 16 bases in between. The CDR3 has 16 residues. The TCR originated in a female donor in good health, enrolled as a control in a pregnancy study. The sequences come from peripheral blood, collected in the second trimester of pregnancy. The chain employs TRBV5-1 and TRBJ2-5; a weak D match, TRBD1 (5 bases). The CDR3 here is CASSLEVRQGVETQYF. CDR3 coding DNA: TGCGCCAGCAGCTTGGAGGTTCGGCAGGGCGTAGAGACCCAGTACTTC.